Listed below are T cell receptor beta chains from one sample, sequenced in a study of metastatic and nonmetastatic thyroid tumors. TCRdb re-called the PCR reads via MiXCR. The sample includes roughly 18,000 clones, 29% seen only once; the top ten take 13%. The sequenced sample consisted of tumor tissue. Receptors originate from a female donor with papillary thyroid cancer or a benign thyroid nodule (not recorded which). Some clones in this sample may be carry-over from other donors' samples. Both conserved end residues are part of each CDR3. D genes are given only for firm matches. Expanded clones are given a class, and other clones once, few, many or no size at all.

len: 10
abundance: .
j_gene: TRBJ1-1
d_gene: .
v_gene: TRBV30
CDR3aa: CAWWGTEAFF
CDR3nt: TGTGCCTGGTGGGGCACTGAAGCTTTCTTT

len: 15
abundance: .
j_gene: TRBJ1-1
d_gene: .
v_gene: TRBV3-1
CDR3aa: CASSPQWGVNTEAFF
CDR3nt: TGTGCCAGCAGCCCTCAATGGGGGGTGAACACTGAAGCTTTCTTT

len: 16
abundance: .
j_gene: TRBJ1-4
d_gene: TRBD1
v_gene: TRBV5-1
CDR3aa: CASSFRDRRLIEKLFF
CDR3nt: TGCGCCAGCAGCTTCCGGGACAGGCGACTAATTGAAAAACTGTTTTTT

len: 15
abundance: few
j_gene: TRBJ2-3
d_gene: .
v_gene: TRBV15
CDR3aa: CATSRDRGVPDTQYF
CDR3nt: TGTGCCACCAGCAGAGATCGGGGAGTGCCAGATACGCAGTATTTT

len: 20
abundance: many
j_gene: TRBJ2-1
d_gene: TRBD1
v_gene: TRBV7-8
CDR3aa: CASSLAIPAGTGGLDNEQFF
CDR3nt: TGTGCCAGCAGCTTAGCGATTCCGGCCGGGACAGGGGGCCTCGACAATGAGCAGTTCTTC

len: 14
abundance: .
j_gene: TRBJ1-2
d_gene: TRBD1
v_gene: TRBV30
CDR3aa: CAWSANRGLNGYTF
CDR3nt: TGTGCCTGGAGTGCAAACAGGGGGCTAAATGGCTACACCTTC

len: 13
abundance: few
j_gene: TRBJ2-5
d_gene: .
v_gene: TRBV28
CDR3aa: CASSLRTRGAQYF
CDR3nt: TGTGCCAGCAGTTTACGGACGAGGGGGGCCCAGTACTTC

len: 14
abundance: .
j_gene: TRBJ1-1
d_gene: .
v_gene: TRBV6-1
CDR3aa: CASSILGANTEAFF
CDR3nt: TGTGCCAGCAGTATATTGGGGGCGAACACTGAAGCTTTCTTT

len: 14
abundance: .
j_gene: TRBJ1-2
d_gene: TRBD1
v_gene: TRBV28
CDR3aa: CASSHTGTVDGYTF
CDR3nt: TGTGCCAGCAGTCATACCGGGACAGTTGATGGCTACACCTTC

len: 12
abundance: .
j_gene: TRBJ1-1
d_gene: .
v_gene: TRBV5-1
CDR3aa: CAIILGGTEAFF
CDR3nt: TGCGCCATCATCCTGGGGGGGACTGAAGCTTTCTTT

len: 14
abundance: .
j_gene: TRBJ2-2
d_gene: .
v_gene: TRBV30
CDR3aa: CAWSEELVTGELFF
CDR3nt: TGTGCCTGGAGTGAGGAGCTAGTCACCGGGGAGCTGTTTTTT

len: 14
abundance: .
j_gene: TRBJ1-1
d_gene: TRBD1
v_gene: TRBV5-4
CDR3aa: CASRTGTGSTEAFF
CDR3nt: TGTGCCAGCAGAACCGGGACAGGGAGCACTGAAGCTTTCTTT

len: 13
abundance: medium-sized
j_gene: TRBJ2-7
d_gene: .
v_gene: TRBV5-1
CDR3aa: CASRNRERDEQYF
CDR3nt: TGCGCCAGCAGAAACAGGGAGAGAGACGAGCAGTACTTC

len: 15
abundance: few
j_gene: TRBJ2-2
d_gene: .
v_gene: TRBV4-1
CDR3aa: CASSQDLASTGELFF
CDR3nt: TGCGCCAGCAGCCAAGATCTGGCAAGCACCGGGGAGCTGTTTTTT

len: 15
abundance: .
j_gene: TRBJ2-2
d_gene: TRBD1
v_gene: TRBV7-9
CDR3aa: CASSPGQGFSGELFF
CDR3nt: TGTGCCAGCAGCCCCGGACAGGGGTTTTCCGGGGAGCTGTTTTTT

len: 13
abundance: .
j_gene: TRBJ1-5
d_gene: .
v_gene: TRBV4-3
CDR3aa: CASSQDLRQPQHF
CDR3nt: TGCGCCAGCAGCCAAGATTTACGGCAGCCCCAGCATTTT

len: 13
abundance: few
j_gene: TRBJ2-1
d_gene: .
v_gene: TRBV6-1
CDR3aa: CASSGAGYNEQFF
CDR3nt: TGTGCCAGCAGTGGAGCGGGCTACAATGAGCAGTTCTTC

len: 15
abundance: many
j_gene: TRBJ1-1
d_gene: .
v_gene: TRBV28
CDR3aa: CASSLRRGGLTEAFF
CDR3nt: TGTGCCAGCAGTTTAAGGCGGGGCGGGTTAACTGAAGCTTTCTTT

len: 14
abundance: once
j_gene: TRBJ2-2
d_gene: .
v_gene: TRBV11-2
CDR3aa: CASSLSYLTGELAF
CDR3nt: TGTGCCAGCAGCTTATCCTACCTCACCGGGGAGCTGGCTTTT

len: 15
abundance: few
j_gene: TRBJ1-2
d_gene: TRBD1
v_gene: TRBV28
CDR3aa: CASSPWTGTNYGYTF
CDR3nt: TGTGCCAGCAGTCCATGGACAGGAACTAACTATGGCTACACCTTC

len: 14
abundance: many
j_gene: TRBJ1-1
d_gene: .
v_gene: TRBV11-1
CDR3aa: CASSFFGISTEAFF
CDR3nt: TGTGCCAGCAGCTTTTTTGGCATCTCTACTGAAGCTTTCTTT

len: 14
abundance: few
j_gene: TRBJ1-2
d_gene: .
v_gene: TRBV2
CDR3aa: CASADAETAAGYTF
CDR3nt: TGTGCCAGCGCGGATGCGGAGACAGCCGCTGGCTACACCTTC

len: 16
abundance: .
j_gene: TRBJ1-1
d_gene: .
v_gene: TRBV3-1
CDR3aa: CASSRQGILGNTEAFF
CDR3nt: TGTGCCAGCAGCCGTCAGGGCATATTAGGTAACACTGAAGCTTTCTTT

len: 14
abundance: many
j_gene: TRBJ2-7
d_gene: .
v_gene: TRBV5-1
CDR3aa: CASKFDSSSHEQYF
CDR3nt: TGCGCCAGCAAGTTCGACAGTAGCTCCCACGAGCAGTACTTT

len: 15
abundance: once
j_gene: TRBJ2-6
d_gene: TRBD2
v_gene: TRBV5-1
CDR3aa: CASSSSGIGANVLTF
CDR3nt: TGCGCCAGCAGCTCCAGCGGGATTGGGGCCAACGTCCTGACTTTC

len: 15
abundance: few
j_gene: TRBJ2-3
d_gene: .
v_gene: TRBV12-3/TRBV12-4
CDR3aa: CASSPRVFNTDTQYF
CDR3nt: TGTGCCAGCAGTCCCCGGGTATTTAACACAGATACGCAGTATTTT

len: 17
abundance: many
j_gene: TRBJ2-1
d_gene: TRBD2
v_gene: TRBV5-8
CDR3aa: CASSLGGGAEVYNEQFF
CDR3nt: TGTGCCAGCAGCTTGGGCGGGGGAGCGGAGGTGTACAATGAGCAGTTCTTC

len: 14
abundance: few
j_gene: TRBJ2-3
d_gene: .
v_gene: TRBV15
CDR3aa: CATSRVGPPDTQYF
CDR3nt: TGTGCCACCAGCAGAGTGGGCCCTCCAGATACGCAGTATTTT

len: 14
abundance: .
j_gene: TRBJ2-7
d_gene: TRBD1
v_gene: TRBV28
CDR3aa: CASSPLGTVYEQYF
CDR3nt: TGTGCCAGCAGTCCCTTAGGGACAGTCTACGAGCAGTACTTC

len: 14
abundance: many
j_gene: TRBJ2-3
d_gene: .
v_gene: TRBV7-2
CDR3aa: CASDSGGREDTQYF
CDR3nt: TGTGCCAGTGACTCCGGGGGGCGTGAAGATACGCAGTATTTT

len: 17
abundance: .
j_gene: TRBJ2-7
d_gene: .
v_gene: TRBV3-1
CDR3aa: CASSPNRIVGSLYEQYF
CDR3nt: TGTGCCAGCAGCCCAAATAGGATTGTAGGCAGCCTCTACGAGCAGTACTTC

len: 13
abundance: .
j_gene: TRBJ1-5
d_gene: .
v_gene: TRBV20-1
CDR3aa: CSARTGGNQPQHF
CDR3nt: TGCAGTGCTAGAACAGGCGGTAATCAGCCCCAGCATTTT

len: 14
abundance: .
j_gene: TRBJ1-1
d_gene: TRBD1
v_gene: TRBV12-3/TRBV12-4
CDR3aa: CASSLTGGATEAFF
CDR3nt: TGTGCCAGCAGTCTAACAGGGGGCGCAACTGAAGCTTTCTTT

len: 13
abundance: medium-sized
j_gene: TRBJ1-1
d_gene: .
v_gene: TRBV30
CDR3aa: CAWSVRGRGEAFF
CDR3nt: TGTGCCTGGAGTGTACGAGGGCGGGGTGAAGCTTTCTTT

len: 19
abundance: .
j_gene: TRBJ2-6
d_gene: TRBD1
v_gene: TRBV27
CDR3aa: CASSWTSGQGNSGANVLTF
CDR3nt: TGTGCCAGCAGTTGGACCTCGGGACAGGGGAACTCTGGGGCCAACGTCCTGACTTTC

len: 15
abundance: .
j_gene: TRBJ1-6
d_gene: TRBD1
v_gene: TRBV3-1
CDR3aa: CASSLRTGRNSPLHF
CDR3nt: TGTGCCAGCAGCTTGCGGACAGGGAGAAACTCACCCCTCCACTTT

len: 14
abundance: medium-sized
j_gene: TRBJ2-5
d_gene: .
v_gene: TRBV28
CDR3aa: CASSSPTGRETQYF
CDR3nt: TGTGCCAGCAGTTCACCGACAGGGAGGGAGACCCAGTACTTC

len: 14
abundance: few
j_gene: TRBJ2-7
d_gene: TRBD1
v_gene: TRBV19
CDR3aa: CASSIGGQAYEQYF
CDR3nt: TGTGCCAGTAGTATCGGCGGACAGGCCTACGAGCAGTACTTC

len: 13
abundance: few
j_gene: TRBJ2-7
d_gene: .
v_gene: TRBV12-3/TRBV12-4
CDR3aa: CASSLRGGGGQYF
CDR3nt: TGTGCCAGCAGTTTGAGGGGGGGCGGTGGGCAGTACTTC